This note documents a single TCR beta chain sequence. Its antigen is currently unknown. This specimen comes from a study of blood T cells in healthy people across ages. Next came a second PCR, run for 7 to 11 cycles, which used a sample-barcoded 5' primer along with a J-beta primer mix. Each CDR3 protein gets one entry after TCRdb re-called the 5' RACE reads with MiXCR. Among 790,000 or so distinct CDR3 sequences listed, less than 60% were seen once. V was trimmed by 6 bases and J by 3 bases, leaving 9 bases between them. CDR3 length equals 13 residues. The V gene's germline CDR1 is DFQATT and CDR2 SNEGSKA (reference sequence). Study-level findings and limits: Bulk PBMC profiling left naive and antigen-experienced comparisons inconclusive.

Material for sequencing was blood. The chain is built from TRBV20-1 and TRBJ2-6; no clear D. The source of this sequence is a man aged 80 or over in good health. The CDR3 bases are TGCAGTGCAAACTTCCTTGGGGCCAACGTCCTGACTTTC. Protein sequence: CSANFLGANVLTF.